This TCR beta chain originates from a study of HIV-infected children after antiretroviral therapy interruption. Across the whole study: Children had CD4+ above 500, viral load below 50 copies/ml, either treatment arm. Weeks 0, 48 and 150 were sampled under continuous treatment. Findings and limits, study-wide: The Gini coefficient of naive CD4+ repertoires rose, returning to baseline by 3 years.

A 3' RACE protocol on RNA, with unique molecular identifiers, produced the TCR library. TCRdb analysed the 3' RACE reads with MiXCR anew, one entry per CDR3 protein. The sample consists of about 89,000 distinct CDR3 sequences, less than 7% of them appearing once. The sample's treatment: PENTA 11 planned treatment interruption arm or continuous ART arm. From thawed PBMCs, naive CD4+ CD45RA+ CD45RO- T cells were sorted. V shed 2 bases, J shed 6 bases, and the junction held 8 bases outside the gene matches. Germline V gene lookup returns CDR1 MNHEY and CDR2 SVGEGT. CDR3 length: 16 amino acids. As regards this clonotype: Antigen specificity is unknown.

This specimen consisted of CD45RA+ CD4+ T cells from PBMCs, pooled from several time points, obtained from a donor given antiretroviral therapy, either interrupted or continuous. Subset denoted: naive CD4+ CD45RA+ CD45RO- T cells. This chain links TRBV6-2 or TRBV6-3 with TRBJ2-2, with TRBD2 matching over 8 bases. The sequence was obtained from a pool of human donors with HIV. CDR3 coding DNA: TGTGCCAGCAGTTACCCCCTCGGGACTAGTCCCGGGGAGCTGTTTTTT. Its translation: CASSYPLGTSPGELFF.